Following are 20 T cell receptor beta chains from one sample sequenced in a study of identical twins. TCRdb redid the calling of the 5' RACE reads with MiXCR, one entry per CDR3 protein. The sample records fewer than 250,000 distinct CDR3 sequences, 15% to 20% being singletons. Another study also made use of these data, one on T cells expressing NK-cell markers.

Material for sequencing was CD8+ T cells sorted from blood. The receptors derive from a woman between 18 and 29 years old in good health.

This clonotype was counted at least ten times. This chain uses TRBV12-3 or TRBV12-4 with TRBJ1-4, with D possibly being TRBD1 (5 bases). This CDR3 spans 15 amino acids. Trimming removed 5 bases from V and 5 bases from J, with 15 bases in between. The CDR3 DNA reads TGTGCCAGCAGTGACCTGGGGGGGGGAAATGAAAAACTGTTTTTT. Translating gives CASSDLGGGNEKLFF.

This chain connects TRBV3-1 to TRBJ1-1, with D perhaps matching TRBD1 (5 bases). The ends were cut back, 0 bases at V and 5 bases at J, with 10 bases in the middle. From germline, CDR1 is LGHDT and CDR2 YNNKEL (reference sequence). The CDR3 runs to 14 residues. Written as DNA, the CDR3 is TGTGCCAGCAGCCAAGAAAGGGGTATAACTGAAGCTTTCTTT. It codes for CASSQERGITEAFF.

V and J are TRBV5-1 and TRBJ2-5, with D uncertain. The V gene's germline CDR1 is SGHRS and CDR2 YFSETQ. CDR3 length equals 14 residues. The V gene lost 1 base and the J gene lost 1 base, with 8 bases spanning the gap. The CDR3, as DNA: TGCGCCAGCAGCTTGTTGGCAGTCCAAGAGACCCAGTACTTC. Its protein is CASSLLAVQETQYF.

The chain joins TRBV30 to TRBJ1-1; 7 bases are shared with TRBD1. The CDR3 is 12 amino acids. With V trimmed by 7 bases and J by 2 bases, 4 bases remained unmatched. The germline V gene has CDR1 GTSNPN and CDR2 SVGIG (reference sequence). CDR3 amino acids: CALRQGNTEAFF. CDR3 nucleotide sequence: TGTGCCTTACGACAGGGAAACACTGAAGCTTTCTTT.

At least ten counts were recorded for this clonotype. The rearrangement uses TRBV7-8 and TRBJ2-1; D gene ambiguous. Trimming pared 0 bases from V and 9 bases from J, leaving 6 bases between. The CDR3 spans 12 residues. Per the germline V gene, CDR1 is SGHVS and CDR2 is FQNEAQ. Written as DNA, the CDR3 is TGTGCCAGCAGCTTAGCGGGCGGTGAGCAGTTCTTC. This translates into CASSLAGGEQFF. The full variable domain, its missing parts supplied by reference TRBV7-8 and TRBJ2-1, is GAGVSQSPRYKVAKRGQDVALRCDPISGHVSLFWYQQALGQGPEFLTYFQNEAQLDKSGLPSDRFFAERPEGSVSTLKIQRTQQEDSAVYLCASSLAGGEQFFGPGTRLTVL.

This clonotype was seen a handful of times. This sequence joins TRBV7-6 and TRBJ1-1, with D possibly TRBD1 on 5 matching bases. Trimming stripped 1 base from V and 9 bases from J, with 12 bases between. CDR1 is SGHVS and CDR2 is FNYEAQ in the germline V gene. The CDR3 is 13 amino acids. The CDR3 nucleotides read TGTGCCAGCAGCTTAGGGGAGGGGAGTAAAGCTTTCTTT. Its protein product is CASSLGEGSKAFF.

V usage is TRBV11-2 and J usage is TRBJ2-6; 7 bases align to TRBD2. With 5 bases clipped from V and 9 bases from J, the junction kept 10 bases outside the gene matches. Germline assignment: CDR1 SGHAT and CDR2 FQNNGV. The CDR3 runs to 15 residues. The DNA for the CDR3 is TGTGCCAGCAGCCTCACTCCTGGGGAGGGCAACGTCCTGACTTTC. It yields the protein CASSLTPGEGNVLTF.

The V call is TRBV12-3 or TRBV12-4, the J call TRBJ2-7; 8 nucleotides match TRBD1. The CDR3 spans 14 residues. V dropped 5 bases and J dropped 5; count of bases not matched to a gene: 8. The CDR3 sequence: CASSRTGQTHEQYF. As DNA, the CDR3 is TGTGCCAGCAGTCGGACAGGGCAAACGCACGAGCAGTACTTC.

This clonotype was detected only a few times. The CDR3 DNA reads as TGTGCCAGCAGCTTATCAGGCCCGCCGAACACCGGGGAGCTGTTTTTT. The encoded protein is CASSLSGPPNTGELFF. This chain joins TRBV7-9 and TRBJ2-2; D is ambiguous. CDR1 is SEHNR and CDR2 is FQNEAQ in the germline V gene (reference sequence). Trimming removed 2 bases at V and 0 bases at J, with 10 bases between. The CDR3 spans 16 residues.

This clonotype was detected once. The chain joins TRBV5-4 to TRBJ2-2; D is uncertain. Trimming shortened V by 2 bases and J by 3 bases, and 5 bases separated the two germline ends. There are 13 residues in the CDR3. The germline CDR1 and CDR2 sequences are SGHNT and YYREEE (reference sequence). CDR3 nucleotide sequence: TGTGCCAGCAGCTTAGGGTACACCGGGGAGCTGTTTTTT. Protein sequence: CASSLGYTGELFF.

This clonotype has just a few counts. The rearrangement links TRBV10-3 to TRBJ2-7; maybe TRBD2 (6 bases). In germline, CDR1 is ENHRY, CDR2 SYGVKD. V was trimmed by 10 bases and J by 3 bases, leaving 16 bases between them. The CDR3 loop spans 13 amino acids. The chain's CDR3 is CASHSGDNYEQYF. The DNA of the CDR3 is TGTGCCAGCCATAGCGGAGACAACTACGAGCAGTACTTC.

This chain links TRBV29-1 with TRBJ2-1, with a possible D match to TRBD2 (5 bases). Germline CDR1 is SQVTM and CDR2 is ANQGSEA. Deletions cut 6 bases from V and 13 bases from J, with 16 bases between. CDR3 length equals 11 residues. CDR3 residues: CSVHPSGSQFF. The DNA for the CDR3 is TGCAGCGTACACCCCTCGGGATCCCAGTTCTTC.

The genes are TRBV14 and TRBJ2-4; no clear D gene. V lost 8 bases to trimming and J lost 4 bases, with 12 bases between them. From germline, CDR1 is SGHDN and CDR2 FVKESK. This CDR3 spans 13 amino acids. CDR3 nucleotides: TGTGCCAGCGGAATAGGCGGTAAAAACATTCAGTACTTC. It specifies CASGIGGKNIQYF. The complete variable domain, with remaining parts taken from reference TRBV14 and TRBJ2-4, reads EAGVTQFPSHSVIEKGQTVTLRCDPISGHDNLYWYRRVMGKEIKFLLHFVKESKQDESGMPNNRFLAERTGGTYSTLKVQPAELEDSGVYFCASGIGGKNIQYFGAGTRLSVL.

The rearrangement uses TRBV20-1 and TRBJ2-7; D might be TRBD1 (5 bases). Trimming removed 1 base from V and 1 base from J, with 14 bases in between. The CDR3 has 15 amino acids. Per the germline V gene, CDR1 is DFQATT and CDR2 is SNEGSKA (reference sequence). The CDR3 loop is CSARGPAGSSYEQYF. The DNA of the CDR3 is TGCAGTGCTAGAGGACCGGCAGGGTCATCCTACGAGCAGTACTTC.

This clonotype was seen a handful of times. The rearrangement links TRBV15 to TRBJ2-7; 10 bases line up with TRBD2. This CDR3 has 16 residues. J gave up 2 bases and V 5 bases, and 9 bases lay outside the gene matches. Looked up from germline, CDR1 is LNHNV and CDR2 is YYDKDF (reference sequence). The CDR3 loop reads CATSFAGTSEAYEQYF. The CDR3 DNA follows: TGTGCCACCAGCTTTGCTGGGACTAGCGAAGCCTACGAGCAGTACTTC.

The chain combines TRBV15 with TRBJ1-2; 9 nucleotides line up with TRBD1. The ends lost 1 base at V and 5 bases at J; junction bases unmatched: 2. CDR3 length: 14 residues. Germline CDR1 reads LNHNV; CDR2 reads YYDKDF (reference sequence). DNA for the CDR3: TGTGCCACCAGCAGAGGGACAGGGGAATATGGCTACACCTTC. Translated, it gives CATSRGTGEYGYTF. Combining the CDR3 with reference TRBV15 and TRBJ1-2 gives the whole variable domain DAMVIQNPRYQVTQFGKPVTLSCSQTLNHNVMYWYQQKSSQAPKLLFHYYDKDFNNEADTPDNFQSRRPNTSFCFLDIRSPGLGDTAMYLCATSRGTGEYGYTFGSGTRLTVV.

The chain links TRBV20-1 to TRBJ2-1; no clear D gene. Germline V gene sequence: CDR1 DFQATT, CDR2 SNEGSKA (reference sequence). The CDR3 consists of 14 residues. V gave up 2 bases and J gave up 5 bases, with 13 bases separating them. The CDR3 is CSARHPGEHNEQFF. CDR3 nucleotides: TGCAGTGCTAGACATCCTGGGGAACACAATGAGCAGTTCTTC.

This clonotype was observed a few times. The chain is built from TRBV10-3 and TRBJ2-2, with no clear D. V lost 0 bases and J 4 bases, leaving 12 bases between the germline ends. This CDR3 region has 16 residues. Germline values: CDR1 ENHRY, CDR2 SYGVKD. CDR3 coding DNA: TGTGCCATCAGTGAGTCGTTAGACCAGAGCACCGGGGAGCTGTTTTTT. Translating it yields CAISESLDQSTGELFF.

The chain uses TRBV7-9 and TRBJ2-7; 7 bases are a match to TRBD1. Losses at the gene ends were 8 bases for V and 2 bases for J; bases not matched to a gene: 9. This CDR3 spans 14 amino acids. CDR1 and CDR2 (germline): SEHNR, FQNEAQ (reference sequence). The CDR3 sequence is CASGDSGVPYEQYF. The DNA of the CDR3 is TGTGCCAGCGGGGACAGTGGGGTTCCCTACGAGCAGTACTTC.

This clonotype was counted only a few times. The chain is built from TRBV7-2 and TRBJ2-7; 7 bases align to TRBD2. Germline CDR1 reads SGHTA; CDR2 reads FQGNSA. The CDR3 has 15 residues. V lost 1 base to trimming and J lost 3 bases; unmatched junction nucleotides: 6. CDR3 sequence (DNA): TGTGCCAGCAGCTTAGTTGGGAGGGTCTTCTACGAGCAGTACTTC. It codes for CASSLVGRVFYEQYF.